This entry features one T cell receptor beta chain sequence. What it recognizes is unknown. Time point of the sample: blood 4 weeks post-SBRT, at nephrectomy. Treatment meaning: 15 Gy SBRT to primary tumor, nephrectomy 4 weeks later. The length of the CDR3 is 13 residues. Germline loops: CDR1 GTSNPN, CDR2 SVGIG (reference sequence). Trimming left V 5 bases short and J 11 bases short, with 21 bases between. The source of the sample is a study of radiation and T cells in renal cell carcinoma. This table comes from immunoSEQ multiplex PCR, and its TCRdb copy is limited to in-frame clones, with some not included. The sample lists around 95,000 clones, 80% to 90% occurring once. Study-wide findings and caveats: No pretreatment tumor biopsies were available for baseline clonotypes.

This receptor was obtained from a man in his sixties with renal cell carcinoma. V usage is TRBV30 and J usage is TRBJ1-1, with unresolved D. Here the sequenced sample was blood, taken from a patient whose treatment included radiotherapy and nephrectomy. The CDR3 DNA reads as TGTGCCTGGGGGATAGGACTCCCCGGTCGGGCTTTCTTT. It translates to CAWGIGLPGRAFF.